What follows is one T cell receptor (beta chain) and its context. The antigen is not known. A clone one base away is much larger, so this may be a read error. Germline CDR1 is SGHTA and CDR2 is FQGNSA. The CDR3 contains 17 residues. Via MiXCR, TCRdb re-called the PCR reads, giving one row per CDR3 protein. This sample carries about 510,000 distinct CDR3 sequences, roughly 23% of them seen once, and the ten largest clones take around 0.86%. The sample comes from a study of molecular identifiers for immune sequencing clone quantification. Notes on the study in general: Barcode collisions between identical TCR molecules could shrink estimates of highly expanded clone sizes.

This TCR came from a human donor in good health. Some libraries in this study had Jurkat cell RNA spiked in. Sequencing was performed on naive CD8+ T cells from blood, with Jurkat cell RNA spiked in. Subset of the sample: FACS-sorted CD8+CD4-CCR7+CD45RA+ naive T cells. The chain is built from TRBV7-2 and TRBJ1-6; the D is unclear. In DNA form, the CDR3 reads TGTGCCAGCACCCTACTTGGAGGGTTCTCCTATAATTCACTCCTCCACTTT. Its protein is CASTLLGGFSYNSLLHF.